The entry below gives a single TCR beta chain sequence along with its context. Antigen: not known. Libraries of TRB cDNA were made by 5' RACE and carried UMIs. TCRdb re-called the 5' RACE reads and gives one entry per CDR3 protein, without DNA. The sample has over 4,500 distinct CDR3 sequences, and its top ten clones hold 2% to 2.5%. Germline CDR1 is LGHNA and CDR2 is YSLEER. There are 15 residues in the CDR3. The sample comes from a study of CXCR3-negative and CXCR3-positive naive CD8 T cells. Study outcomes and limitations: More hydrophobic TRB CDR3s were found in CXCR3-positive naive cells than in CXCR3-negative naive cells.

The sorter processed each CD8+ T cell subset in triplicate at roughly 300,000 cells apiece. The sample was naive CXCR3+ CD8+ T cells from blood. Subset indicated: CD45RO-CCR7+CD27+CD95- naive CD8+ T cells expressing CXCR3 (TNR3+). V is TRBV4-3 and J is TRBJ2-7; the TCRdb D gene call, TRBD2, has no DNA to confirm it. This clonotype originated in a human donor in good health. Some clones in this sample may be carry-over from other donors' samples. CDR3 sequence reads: CASSQGLASSYEQYF.